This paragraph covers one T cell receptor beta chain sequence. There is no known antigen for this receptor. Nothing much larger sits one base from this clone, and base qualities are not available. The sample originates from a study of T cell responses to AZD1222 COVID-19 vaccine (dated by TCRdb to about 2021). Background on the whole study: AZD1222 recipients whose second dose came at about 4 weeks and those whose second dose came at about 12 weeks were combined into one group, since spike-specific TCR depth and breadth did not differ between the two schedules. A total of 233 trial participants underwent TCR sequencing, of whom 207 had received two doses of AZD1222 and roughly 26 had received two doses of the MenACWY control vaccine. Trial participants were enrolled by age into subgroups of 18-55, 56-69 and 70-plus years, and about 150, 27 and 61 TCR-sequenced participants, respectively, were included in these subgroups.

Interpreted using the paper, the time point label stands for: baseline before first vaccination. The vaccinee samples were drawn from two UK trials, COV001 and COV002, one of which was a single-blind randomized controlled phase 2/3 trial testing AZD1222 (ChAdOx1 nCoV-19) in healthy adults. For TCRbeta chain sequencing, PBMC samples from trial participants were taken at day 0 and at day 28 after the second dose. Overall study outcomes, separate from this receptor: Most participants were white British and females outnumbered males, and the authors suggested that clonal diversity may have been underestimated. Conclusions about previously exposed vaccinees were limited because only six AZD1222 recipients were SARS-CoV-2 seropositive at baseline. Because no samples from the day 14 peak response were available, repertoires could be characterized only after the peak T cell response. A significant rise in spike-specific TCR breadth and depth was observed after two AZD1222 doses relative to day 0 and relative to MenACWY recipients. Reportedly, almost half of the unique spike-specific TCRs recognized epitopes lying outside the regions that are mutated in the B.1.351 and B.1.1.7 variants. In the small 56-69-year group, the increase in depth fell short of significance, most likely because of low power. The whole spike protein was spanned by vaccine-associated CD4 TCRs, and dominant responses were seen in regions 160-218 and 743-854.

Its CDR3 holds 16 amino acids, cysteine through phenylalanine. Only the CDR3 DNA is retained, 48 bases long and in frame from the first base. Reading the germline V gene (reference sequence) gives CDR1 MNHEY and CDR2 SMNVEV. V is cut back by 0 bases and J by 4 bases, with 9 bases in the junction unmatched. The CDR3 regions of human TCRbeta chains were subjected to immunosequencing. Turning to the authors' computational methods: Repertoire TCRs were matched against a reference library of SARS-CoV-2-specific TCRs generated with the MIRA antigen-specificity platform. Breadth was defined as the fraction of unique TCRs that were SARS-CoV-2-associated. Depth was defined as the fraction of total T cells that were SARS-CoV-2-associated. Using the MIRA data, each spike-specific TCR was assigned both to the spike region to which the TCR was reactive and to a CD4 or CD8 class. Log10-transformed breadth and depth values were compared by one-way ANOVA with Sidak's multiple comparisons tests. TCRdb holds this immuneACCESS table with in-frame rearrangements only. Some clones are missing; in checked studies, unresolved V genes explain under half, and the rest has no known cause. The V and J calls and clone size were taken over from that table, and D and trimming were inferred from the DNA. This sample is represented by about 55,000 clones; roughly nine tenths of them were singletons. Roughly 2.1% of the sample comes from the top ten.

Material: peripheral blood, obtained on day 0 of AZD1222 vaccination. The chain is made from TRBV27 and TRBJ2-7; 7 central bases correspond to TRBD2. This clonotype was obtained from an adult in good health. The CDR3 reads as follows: CASSLSGGDAAYEQYF. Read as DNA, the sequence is TGTGCCAGCAGTTTATCGGGAGGGGACGCAGCTTACGAGCAGTACTTC.